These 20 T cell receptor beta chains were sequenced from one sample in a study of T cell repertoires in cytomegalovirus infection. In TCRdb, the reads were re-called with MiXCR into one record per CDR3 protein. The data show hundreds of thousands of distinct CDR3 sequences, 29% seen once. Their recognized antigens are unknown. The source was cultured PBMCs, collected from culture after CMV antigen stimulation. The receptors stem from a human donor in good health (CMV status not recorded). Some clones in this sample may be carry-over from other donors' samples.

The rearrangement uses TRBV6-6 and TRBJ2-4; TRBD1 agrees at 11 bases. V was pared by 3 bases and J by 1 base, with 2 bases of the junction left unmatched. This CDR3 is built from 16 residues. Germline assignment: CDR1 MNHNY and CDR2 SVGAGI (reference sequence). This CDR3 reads CASSYGQGAAKNIQYF. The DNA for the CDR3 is TGTGCCAGCAGTTATGGACAGGGGGCGGCCAAAAACATTCAGTACTTC.

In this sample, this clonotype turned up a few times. As DNA, the CDR3 is TGTGCCAGCAGCAGTAACGCTGAAGCTTTCTTT. Translated, it gives CASSSNAEAFF. This chain uses TRBV6-1 with TRBJ1-1, with D unclear. Germline V gives CDR1 MNHNS, CDR2 SASEGT. The V and J ends lost 6 bases and 6 bases respectively, with 8 bases between them. The CDR3 sequence is 11 residues long.

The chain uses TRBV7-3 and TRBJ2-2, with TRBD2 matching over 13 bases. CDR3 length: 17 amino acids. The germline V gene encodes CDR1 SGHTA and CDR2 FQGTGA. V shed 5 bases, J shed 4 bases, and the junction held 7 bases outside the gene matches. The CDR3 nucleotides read TGTGCCAGCAGCCGAACTAGCGGGGGGGCGAGCACCGGGGAGCTGTTTTTT. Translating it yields CASSRTSGGASTGELFF.

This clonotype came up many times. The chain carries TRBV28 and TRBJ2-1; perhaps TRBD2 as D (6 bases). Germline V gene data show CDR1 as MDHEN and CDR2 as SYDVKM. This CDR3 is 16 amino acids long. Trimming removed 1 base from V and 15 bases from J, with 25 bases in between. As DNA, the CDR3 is TGTGCCAGCAGTTTATTTAAGCGGAGGGCTTCGATGATGCTGTTCTTC. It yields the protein CASSLFKRRASMMLFF. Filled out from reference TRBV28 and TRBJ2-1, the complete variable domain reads DVKVTQSSRYLVKRTGEKVFLECVQDMDHENMFWYRQDPGLGLRLIYFSYDVKMKEKGDIPEGYSVSREKKERFSLILESASTNQTSMYLCASSLFKRRASMMLFFGPGTRLTVL.

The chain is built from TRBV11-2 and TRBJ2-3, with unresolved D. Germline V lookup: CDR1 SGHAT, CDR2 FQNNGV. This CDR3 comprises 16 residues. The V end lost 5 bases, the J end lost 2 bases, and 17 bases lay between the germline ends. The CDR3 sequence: CASSQARSQHTDTQYF. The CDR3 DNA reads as TGTGCCAGCAGCCAGGCGAGGTCCCAACACACAGATACGCAGTATTTT.

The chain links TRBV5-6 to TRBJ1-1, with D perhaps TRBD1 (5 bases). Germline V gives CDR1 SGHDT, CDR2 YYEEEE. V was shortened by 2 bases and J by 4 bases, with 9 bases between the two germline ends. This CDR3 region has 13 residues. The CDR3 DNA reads TGTGCCAGCAGCTTAGACAGCGTCACTGAAGCTTTCTTT. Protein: CASSLDSVTEAFF. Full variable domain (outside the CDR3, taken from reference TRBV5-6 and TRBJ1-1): DAGVTQSPTHLIKTRGQQVTLRCSPKSGHDTVSWYQQALGQGPQFIFQYYEEEERQRGNFPDRFSGHQFPNYSSELNVNALLLGDSALYLCASSLDSVTEAFFGQGTRLTVV.

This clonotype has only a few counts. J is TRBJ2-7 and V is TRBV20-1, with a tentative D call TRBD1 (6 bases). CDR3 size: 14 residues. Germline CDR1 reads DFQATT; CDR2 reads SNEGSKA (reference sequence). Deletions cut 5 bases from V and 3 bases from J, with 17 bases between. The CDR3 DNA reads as TGCAGTGCTGTAGCAGGGGAACCCCTCTACGAGCAGTACTTC. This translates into CSAVAGEPLYEQYF.

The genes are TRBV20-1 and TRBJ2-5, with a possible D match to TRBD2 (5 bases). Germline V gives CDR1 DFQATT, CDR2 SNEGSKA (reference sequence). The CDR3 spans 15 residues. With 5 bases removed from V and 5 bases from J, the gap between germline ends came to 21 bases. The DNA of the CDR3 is TGCAGTGCTGCTCGGGTAACCGGGGTGCGGGAGACCCAGTACTTC. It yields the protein CSAARVTGVRETQYF.

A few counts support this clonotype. CDR3 coding DNA: TGTGCCAGCAGTCTGGTTATCATGAACACTGAAGCTTTCTTT. This codes for CASSLVIMNTEAFF. The chain combines TRBV28 with TRBJ1-1, with D unclear. Germline V gene data show CDR1 as MDHEN and CDR2 as SYDVKM. Deletions cut 5 bases from V and 0 bases from J, with 10 bases between. The CDR3 is 14 residues long.

CDR3 nucleotide sequence: TGTGCCAGCATTGGGACTAGCGGGATAGGTGAGCAGTTCTTC. As protein: CASIGTSGIGEQFF. The chain recombines TRBV6-1 with TRBJ2-1; 13 nucleotides match TRBD2. From germline, CDR1 is MNHNS and CDR2 SASEGT. The CDR3 runs to 14 residues. Trimming at V came to 7 bases and at J to 9 bases, leaving 6 bases not matched to a gene.

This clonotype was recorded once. The CDR3 nucleotides read TGTGCCAGCAGTAAGGCTCAAGAGACCCAGTACTTC. Protein product: CASSKAQETQYF. V is TRBV12-3 or TRBV12-4 and J is TRBJ2-5; no clear D gene. CDR3 length: 12 amino acids. Trimming removed 5 bases at V and 2 bases at J, with 6 bases between.

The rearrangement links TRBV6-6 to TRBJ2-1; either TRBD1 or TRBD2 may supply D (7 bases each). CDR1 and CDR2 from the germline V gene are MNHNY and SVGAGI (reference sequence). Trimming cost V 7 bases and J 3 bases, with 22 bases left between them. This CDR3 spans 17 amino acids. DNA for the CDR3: TGTGCCAGCACCGAGGGGGCTAGCGGTGGGTACTACAATGAGCAGTTCTTC. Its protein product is CASTEGASGGYYNEQFF.

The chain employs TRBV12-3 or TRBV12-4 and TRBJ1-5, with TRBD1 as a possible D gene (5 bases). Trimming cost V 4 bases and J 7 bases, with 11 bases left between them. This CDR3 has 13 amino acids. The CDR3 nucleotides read TGTGCCAGCAGTTCCCGGGACGGCCAGCCCCAGCATTTT. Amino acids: CASSSRDGQPQHF.

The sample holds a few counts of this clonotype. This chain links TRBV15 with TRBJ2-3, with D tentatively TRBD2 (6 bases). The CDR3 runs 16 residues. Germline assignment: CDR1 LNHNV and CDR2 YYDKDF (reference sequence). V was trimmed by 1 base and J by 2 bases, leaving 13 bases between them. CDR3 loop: CATSRGGVLPTDTQYF. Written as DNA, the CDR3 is TGTGCCACCAGCAGAGGGGGGGTTTTGCCCACAGATACGCAGTATTTT.

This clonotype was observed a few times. In DNA form, the CDR3 reads TGTGCCAGCAGCTGGGGGCAGGGGAACTATAATGAGCAGTTCTTC. Its protein product is CASSWGQGNYNEQFF. This chain links TRBV27 with TRBJ2-1, with TRBD1 as a possible D gene (6 bases). The CDR3 is 15 amino acids. CDR1 is MNHEY and CDR2 is SMNVEV in the germline V gene (reference sequence). V dropped 6 bases and J dropped 7 bases, with 19 bases sitting between them.

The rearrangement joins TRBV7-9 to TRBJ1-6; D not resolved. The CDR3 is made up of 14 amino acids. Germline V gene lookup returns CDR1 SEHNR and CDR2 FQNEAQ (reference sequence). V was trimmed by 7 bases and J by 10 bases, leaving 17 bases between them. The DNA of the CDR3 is TGTGCCAGCACCCTAAAGGGAAACCAATCACCCCTCCACTTT. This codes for CASTLKGNQSPLHF.

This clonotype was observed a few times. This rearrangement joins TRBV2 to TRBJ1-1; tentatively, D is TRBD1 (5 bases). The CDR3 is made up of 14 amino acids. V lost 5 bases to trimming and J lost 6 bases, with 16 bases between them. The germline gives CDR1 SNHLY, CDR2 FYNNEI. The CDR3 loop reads CASSLDIPGPEAFF. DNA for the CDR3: TGTGCCAGCAGTTTGGACATACCCGGGCCTGAAGCTTTCTTT.

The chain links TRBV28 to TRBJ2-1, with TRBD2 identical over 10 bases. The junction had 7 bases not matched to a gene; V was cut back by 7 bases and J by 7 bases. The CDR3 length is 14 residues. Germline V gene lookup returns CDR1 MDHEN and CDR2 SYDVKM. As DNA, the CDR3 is TGTGCCAGCACTCGGACTAGCGGTAGGAATGAGCAGTTCTTC. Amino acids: CASTRTSGRNEQFF. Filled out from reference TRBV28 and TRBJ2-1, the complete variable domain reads DVKVTQSSRYLVKRTGEKVFLECVQDMDHENMFWYRQDPGLGLRLIYFSYDVKMKEKGDIPEGYSVSREKKERFSLILESASTNQTSMYLCASTRTSGRNEQFFGPGTRLTVL.

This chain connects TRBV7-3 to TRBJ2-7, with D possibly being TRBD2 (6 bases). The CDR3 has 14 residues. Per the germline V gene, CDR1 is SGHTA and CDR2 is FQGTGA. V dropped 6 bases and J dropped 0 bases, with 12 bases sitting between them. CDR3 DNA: TGTGCCAGCAGAAGCGGGCCAAGCTCCTACGAGCAGTACTTC. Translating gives CASRSGPSSYEQYF.

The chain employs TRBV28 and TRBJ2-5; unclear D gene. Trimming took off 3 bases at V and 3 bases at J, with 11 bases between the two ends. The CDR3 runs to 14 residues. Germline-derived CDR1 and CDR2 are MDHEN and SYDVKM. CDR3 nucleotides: TGTGCCAGCAGTTTTGCGCGGCTGGAAGAGACCCAGTACTTC. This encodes CASSFARLEETQYF.